The present TCR beta chain was sequenced within a study of T cell repertoires in cytomegalovirus infection (dated 2019 in TCRdb). Background for the entire study: The HLA type of each donor mattered for the analysis, because public TCR beta signatures pointed to carriage of CMV infection along with the matching HLA type.

Results and caveats for the whole study, not just this receptor: In the ex vivo response, HLA-C-restricted CMV-specific TCR beta clonotypes were dominant, and in two of eight donors the single most frequent clonotype came from this HLA-C-restricted group. Carriers of CMV infection plus the relevant HLA type were discriminated by the cumulative frequency of public TCR beta family members in the study cohort and in an independent approximately 350-donor cohort.

The CDR3 has 16 amino acids, counting the end cysteine and phenylalanine. The sequence is cut down to CDR3 DNA, 48 bases in frame from base 1. The germline V gene gives CDR1 as SGHTA and CDR2 as FQGNSA. Trimmed from V: 4 bases; trimmed from J: 7 bases; junction bases lacking a gene match: 16. This clonotype has at least ten counts. Its antigen is unknown. Per-nucleotide qualities are absent, and no much larger clonotype sits a single base away. Sequenced on an Illumina HiSeq 1500. TCRdb itself trimmed the public reads at Q25 with fastp, ran MiXCR and retained productive beta chains. Duplicate CDR3 protein sequences are folded into a single record with the most common DNA and genes. This sample holds 250,000 or so distinct CDR3 sequences; 9% to 15% were observed only once. The ten biggest clones cover about 1.5% of the sample.

This receptor was obtained from a human donor in good health (CMV status not recorded). Some clones in this sample may be carry-over from other donors' samples. The sequenced sample consisted of PBMCs. This sequence uses TRBV7-2 and TRBJ2-7, with 7 bases matching TRBD2. The nucleotide sequence reads TGTGCCAGCAGCTACAACCCGGGGACTCTGGGGGGGGAGCAGTACTTC. It translates as CASSYNPGTLGGEQYF.